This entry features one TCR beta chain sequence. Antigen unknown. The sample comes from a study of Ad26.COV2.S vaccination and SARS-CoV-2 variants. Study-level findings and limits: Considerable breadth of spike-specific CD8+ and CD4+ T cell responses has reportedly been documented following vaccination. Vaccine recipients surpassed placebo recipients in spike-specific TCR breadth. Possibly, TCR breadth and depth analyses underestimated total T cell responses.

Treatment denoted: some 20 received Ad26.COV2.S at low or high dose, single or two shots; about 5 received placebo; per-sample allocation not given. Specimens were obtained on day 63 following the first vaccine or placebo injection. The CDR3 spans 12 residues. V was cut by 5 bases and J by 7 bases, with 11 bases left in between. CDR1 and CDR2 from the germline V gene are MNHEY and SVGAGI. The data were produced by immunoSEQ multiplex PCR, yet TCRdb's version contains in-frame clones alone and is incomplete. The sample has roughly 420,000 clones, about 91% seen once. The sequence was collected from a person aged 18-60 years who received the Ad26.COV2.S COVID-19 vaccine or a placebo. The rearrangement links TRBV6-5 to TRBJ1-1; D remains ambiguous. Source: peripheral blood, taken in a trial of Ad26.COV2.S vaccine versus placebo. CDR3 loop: CASSIQELEAFF. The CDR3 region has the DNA TGTGCCAGCAGTATTCAGGAGCTTGAAGCTTTCTTT.